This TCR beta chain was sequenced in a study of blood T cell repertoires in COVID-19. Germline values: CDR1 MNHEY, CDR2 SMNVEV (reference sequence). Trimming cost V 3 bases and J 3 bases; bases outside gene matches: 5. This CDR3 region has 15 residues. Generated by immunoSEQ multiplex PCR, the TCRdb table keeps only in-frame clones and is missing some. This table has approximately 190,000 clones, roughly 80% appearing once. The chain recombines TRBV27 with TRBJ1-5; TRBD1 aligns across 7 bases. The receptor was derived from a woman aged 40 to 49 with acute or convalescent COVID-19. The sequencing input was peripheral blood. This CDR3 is CASSLLGQINQPQHF. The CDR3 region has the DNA TGTGCCAGCAGTTTGCTGGGACAGATCAATCAGCCCCAGCATTTT.